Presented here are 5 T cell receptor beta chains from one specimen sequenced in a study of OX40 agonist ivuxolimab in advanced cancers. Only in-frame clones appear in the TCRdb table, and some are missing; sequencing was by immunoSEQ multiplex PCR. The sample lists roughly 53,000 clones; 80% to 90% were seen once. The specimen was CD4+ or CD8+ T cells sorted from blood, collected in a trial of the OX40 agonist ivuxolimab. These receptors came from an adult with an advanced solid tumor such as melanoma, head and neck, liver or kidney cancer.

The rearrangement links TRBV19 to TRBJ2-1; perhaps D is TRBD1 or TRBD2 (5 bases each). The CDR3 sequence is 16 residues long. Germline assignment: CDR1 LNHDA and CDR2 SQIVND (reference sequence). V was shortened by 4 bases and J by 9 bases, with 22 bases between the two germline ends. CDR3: CASSKSGTQPRGEQFF. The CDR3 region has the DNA TGTGCCAGTAGTAAATCCGGGACCCAACCCCGGGGTGAGCAGTTCTTC.

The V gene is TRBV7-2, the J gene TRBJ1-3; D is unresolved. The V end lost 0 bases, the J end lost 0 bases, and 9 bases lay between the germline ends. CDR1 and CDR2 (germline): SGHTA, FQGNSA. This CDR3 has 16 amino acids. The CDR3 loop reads CASSLAMAVSGNTIYF. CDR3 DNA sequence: TGTGCCAGCAGCTTAGCTATGGCCGTCTCTGGAAACACCATATATTTT.

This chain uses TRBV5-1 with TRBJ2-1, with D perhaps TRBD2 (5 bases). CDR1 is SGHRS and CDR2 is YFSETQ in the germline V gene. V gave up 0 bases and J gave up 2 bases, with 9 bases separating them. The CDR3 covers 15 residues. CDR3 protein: CASSLGSGAYNEQFF. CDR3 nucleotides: TGCGCCAGCAGCTTGGGAAGCGGTGCCTACAATGAGCAGTTCTTC.

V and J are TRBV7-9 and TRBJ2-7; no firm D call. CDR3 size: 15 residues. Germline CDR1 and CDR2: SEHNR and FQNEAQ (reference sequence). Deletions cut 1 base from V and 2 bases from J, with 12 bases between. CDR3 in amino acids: CASSLGLVIPYEQYF. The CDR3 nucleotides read TGTGCCAGCAGCTTAGGCCTAGTTATCCCCTACGAGCAGTACTTC.

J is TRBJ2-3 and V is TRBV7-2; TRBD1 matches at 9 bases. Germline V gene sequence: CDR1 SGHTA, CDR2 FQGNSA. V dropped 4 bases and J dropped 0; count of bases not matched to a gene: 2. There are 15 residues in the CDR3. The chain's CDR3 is CASSSGQGSTDTQYF. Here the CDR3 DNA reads TGTGCCAGCAGCTCGGGACAGGGCAGCACAGATACGCAGTATTTT.